These T cell receptor beta chains were read from a single sample in a study of human T cells and chemical hapten exposure. MiXCR, applied by TCRdb to the RACE reads, yields one record per CDR3 protein. The data contain roughly 160,000 distinct CDR3 sequences, more than 12% of them singletons. The specimen was whole blood, collected in connection with sensitization to the hapten diphenylcyclopropenone (DPC). The receptors here all came from a woman aged 25-40 years with alopecia areata. Some clones in this sample may be carry-over from other donors' samples. CDR3s include the opening cysteine and the closing phenylalanine or tryptophan. The order of the fields is CDR3 DNA, CDR3 protein, J gene, clone size, D gene, CDR3 length, V gene. A D gene is named only where the DNA matches it firmly. Rows may omit the clone size; those that give it use once, few, many or a size class.

CDR3 DNA: TGTGCCAGCAGGCCAATGTCGGGTCAGGGCGGTCAGCCCCAGCATTTT
CDR3 protein: CASRPMSGQGGQPQHF
J gene: TRBJ1-5
clone size: .
D gene: .
CDR3 length: 16
V gene: TRBV27

CDR3 DNA: TGTGCCAGCACGTACAGGGCCAGGGCCGGGGAGCTGTTTTTT
CDR3 protein: CASTYRARAGELFF
J gene: TRBJ2-2
clone size: many
D gene: .
CDR3 length: 14
V gene: TRBV11-2

CDR3 DNA: TGTGCCAGCAGTTTGCTGGCGAGGGAGCTGTTTTTT
CDR3 protein: CASSLLARELFF
J gene: TRBJ2-2
clone size: .
D gene: .
CDR3 length: 12
V gene: TRBV28

CDR3 DNA: TGTGCCAGTAGTATTTCAGGGAGGCCCTACGAGCAGTACTTC
CDR3 protein: CASSISGRPYEQYF
J gene: TRBJ2-7
clone size: .
D gene: .
CDR3 length: 14
V gene: TRBV19

CDR3 DNA: TGCAGCGCCTCCCGGGCAGGTTGGACTGAAGCTTTCTTT
CDR3 protein: CSASRAGWTEAFF
J gene: TRBJ1-1
clone size: .
D gene: .
CDR3 length: 13
V gene: TRBV20-1

CDR3 DNA: .
CDR3 protein: CASSTSTGGNQPQHF
J gene: TRBJ1-5
clone size: many
D gene: .
CDR3 length: 15
V gene: TRBV6-1

CDR3 DNA: TGTGCTAGCGAGGGGCACAACTATGGCTACACCTTC
CDR3 protein: CASEGHNYGYTF
J gene: TRBJ1-2
clone size: few
D gene: .
CDR3 length: 12
V gene: TRBV12-5

CDR3 DNA: TGTGCCAGCAGCTTTAGCGGGGGGGCACAAGAGACCCAGTACTTC
CDR3 protein: CASSFSGGAQETQYF
J gene: TRBJ2-5
clone size: few
D gene: TRBD2
CDR3 length: 15
V gene: TRBV7-2

CDR3 DNA: TGTGCCAACAGGAGACCGGCCACCGGGGAGCTGTTTTTT
CDR3 protein: CANRRPATGELFF
J gene: TRBJ2-2
clone size: .
D gene: .
CDR3 length: 13
V gene: TRBV6-1

CDR3 DNA: TGTGCCAGCAGGGCCCGGACAGGGGTCGGAAACACCATATATTTT
CDR3 protein: CASRARTGVGNTIYF
J gene: TRBJ1-3
clone size: many
D gene: TRBD1
CDR3 length: 15
V gene: TRBV2

CDR3 DNA: TGTGCCAGCAGCCGCGTCGTGGGGGAGACCCAGTACTTC
CDR3 protein: CASSRVVGETQYF
J gene: TRBJ2-5
clone size: many
D gene: .
CDR3 length: 13
V gene: TRBV7-7

CDR3 DNA: TGTGCCATTGCTGACACACCACAGGGGGCAGGGTCACCCCTCCACTTT
CDR3 protein: CAIADTPQGAGSPLHF
J gene: TRBJ1-6
clone size: many
D gene: TRBD1
CDR3 length: 16
V gene: TRBV10-3

CDR3 DNA: TGTGCCAGCAGTCCCCTGATGGGGGTTCCGACCACAGATACGCAGTATTTT
CDR3 protein: CASSPLMGVPTTDTQYF
J gene: TRBJ2-3
clone size: .
D gene: .
CDR3 length: 17
V gene: TRBV28

CDR3 DNA: TGTGCCAGCAGTAGAATAAGCGGGAGGGCTTACAATGAGCAGTTCTTC
CDR3 protein: CASSRISGRAYNEQFF
J gene: TRBJ2-1
clone size: .
D gene: TRBD2
CDR3 length: 16
V gene: TRBV28

CDR3 DNA: TGTGCCAGCAGTTTTACAGGGGGTAATTCACCCCTCCACTTT
CDR3 protein: CASSFTGGNSPLHF
J gene: TRBJ1-6
clone size: few
D gene: TRBD1
CDR3 length: 14
V gene: TRBV12-3/TRBV12-4

CDR3 DNA: TGCAGCGCAAGTGAGACTAGCGGGGGACAGGGTGAGCAGTTCTTC
CDR3 protein: CSASETSGGQGEQFF
J gene: TRBJ2-1
clone size: few
D gene: TRBD2
CDR3 length: 15
V gene: TRBV29-1